This T cell receptor (beta chain) was documented in a study of HIV-infected patients and healthy controls. Follow-up blood was drawn about 14 weeks, roughly three months, after antiretroviral therapy began. All unsorted peripheral T cells were captured because whole blood was used without fractionation. By sample share, this clonotype is medium-sized. The target antigen is unknown. Regarding the study as a whole: In healthy controls, MAIT alpha CDR3s were common; in HIV+ repertoires, severely depleted. Slight age and sex differences between study cohorts did not explain the diversity differences.

Reverse transcription used 500 to 550 ng RNA and constant-region primers for alpha and beta. Each of the alpha and beta chains got its own library through chain-specific third strand synthesis with indices. Each cDNA molecule was barcoded, and a single primer pair amplified each chain. TCRdb recomputed calls from the 5' RACE reads with MiXCR, one row per CDR3 protein. Of 4,000 to 5,500 distinct CDR3 sequences listed, around 5.5% were seen once; the top ten hold approximately 31%. The V segment lost 7 bases and the J segment 5 bases; nucleotides outside the gene matches: 0. There are 11 residues in the CDR3. Germline lookup yields CDR1 SQVTM and CDR2 ANQGSEA.

The chain joins TRBV29-1 to TRBJ2-2; 8 nucleotides align to TRBD2. This sequence was found in an adult with HIV infection. The sample in question was blood, obtained during antiretroviral therapy. The CDR3 region is CSASGTGELFF. Written as DNA, the CDR3 is TGCAGCGCTAGCGGGACCGGGGAGCTGTTTTTT.